This paragraph reports one T cell receptor beta chain. Its target is unknown. The record originates from a study of T cell responses to AZD1222 COVID-19 vaccine. Overall study findings and caveats: Repertoires were sampled only after the peak T cell response. Close to half of spike-specific TCRs reportedly recognize unmutated variant regions. A mostly white British donor set with more females was recruited, and clonal diversity was possibly underestimated.

TCRdb keeps only in-frame clones here, not all; method: immunoSEQ multiplex PCR. The sample includes about 72,000 clones, roughly 91% seen only once; the top ten take around 24%. The CDR3 spans 14 residues. The germline gives CDR1 SGHVS, CDR2 FQNEAQ. Trimming took off 1 base at V and 2 bases at J, with 9 bases between the two ends. The clonotype originates from an adult in good health. V gene TRBV7-8 combines with J gene TRBJ2-7, with a possible D match to TRBD1 (5 bases). The sample in question was peripheral blood, obtained on day 0 of AZD1222 vaccination. The CDR3 is CASSLVQAAYEQYF. CDR3 coding DNA: TGTGCCAGCAGCTTAGTACAGGCGGCCTACGAGCAGTACTTC.